The rows below give T cell receptor beta chains drawn from one sample of a study of metastatic and nonmetastatic thyroid tumors. MiXCR re-clonotyped the PCR reads for TCRdb. The sample includes some 38,000 clones, less than 15% of them seen just once. Sequenced input: blood. These receptors all come from a female donor with papillary thyroid cancer or a benign thyroid nodule (not recorded which). Some clones in this sample may be carry-over from other donors' samples. Each CDR3 is given with its conserved first and last residue. A D gene is named only where the DNA matches it firmly. Not all rows give a size; the values are once, few, many and, for expanded clones, a class.

j_gene	d_gene	v_gene	abundance	CDR3nt	CDR3aa
TRBJ2-1	TRBD2	TRBV6-1	medium-sized	TGTGCCAGCAGGGGGGGAGGGAGAAACAATGAGCAGTTCTTC	CASRGGGRNNEQFF
TRBJ2-1	TRBD2	TRBV28	many	TGTGCCAGCAGTGAAGAGGGGGGACTAGCGGGACGGTGGGGCAATGAGCAGTTCTTC	CASSEEGGLAGRWGNEQFF
TRBJ2-3	NA	TRBV12-3/TRBV12-4	few	TGTGCCTGCATCTCCGGTGCCGGCTTCACAGATACGCAGTATTTT	CACISGAGFTDTQYF
TRBJ2-2	NA	TRBV24-1	many	TGTGCCACCAGTGATTTAGAGGCAGGCACTAACACCGGGGAGCTGTTTTTT	CATSDLEAGTNTGELFF
TRBJ2-7	TRBD1	TRBV5-1	many	TGCGCCAGCAGCTTAGGGACAGTCGGCCACGAGCAGTACTTC	CASSLGTVGHEQYF
TRBJ2-3	NA	TRBV5-1	many	TGCGCCAGCAGCCGAGGGGGACCGACAGATACGCAGTATTTT	CASSRGGPTDTQYF
TRBJ1-5	NA	TRBV28	medium-sized	TGTGCCAGCAGCCTTGGACAGAGCAATCAGCCCCAGCATTTT	CASSLGQSNQPQHF
TRBJ1-2	NA	TRBV30	many	TGTGCCTGGGGGCGGGACTGGCCCTTCTATGGCTACACCTTC	CAWGRDWPFYGYTF
TRBJ2-3	NA	TRBV28	many	TGTGCCAGCATCCTTGGCGGGACCACGGATACGCAGTATTTT	CASILGGTTDTQYF
TRBJ2-1	NA	TRBV20-1	NA	TGCAGTGCCCTTGCCCAACGGCGGAAAAATGAGCAGTTCTTC	CSALAQRRKNEQFF
TRBJ1-6	NA	TRBV5-1	NA	TGCGCCAGCAGCCTTACTTACAGCGTATATAATTCACCCCTCCACTTT	CASSLTYSVYNSPLHF
TRBJ1-5	NA	TRBV28	many	TGTGCCAGCAGCTCTGAGGGTCAGCCCCAGCATTTT	CASSSEGQPQHF
TRBJ2-3	NA	TRBV4-2	many	TGTGCCAGCAGCCACCCATCAGGGATTTACACAGATACGCAGTATTTT	CASSHPSGIYTDTQYF
TRBJ1-1	TRBD1	TRBV28	few	TGTGCCAGCAGACTAAAAATACAGGGGAGCACTGAAGCTTTCTTT	CASRLKIQGSTEAFF
TRBJ2-5	TRBD2	TRBV5-1	many	TGCGCCAGCAGCCTAAGGACTAGCGGGAGTACACAGACCCAGTACTTC	CASSLRTSGSTQTQYF
TRBJ1-2	NA	TRBV10-3	many	TGTGCCATCAGTCTGGGGGAGGGTCCGCGTGGCTACACCTTC	CAISLGEGPRGYTF
TRBJ2-7	NA	TRBV20-1	many	TGCAGTGCTAGAGATCAGGGAGACGAGCAGTACTTC	CSARDQGDEQYF
TRBJ2-1	NA	TRBV6-8	many	TGTGCCAGACGCGTGGCAGGGGAATACCCCTCGGATGAGCAGTTCTTC	CARRVAGEYPSDEQFF
TRBJ1-1	NA	TRBV19	many	TGTGCCAGTAGGAACAGGGAGTTGAACACTGAAGCTTTCTTT	CASRNRELNTEAFF
TRBJ2-1	NA	TRBV6-5	medium-sized	TGTGCCAGCAGTAGTACTCCGGACAAACCCACCAGAGTCAATGAGCAGTTCTTC	CASSSTPDKPTRVNEQFF
TRBJ1-5	NA	TRBV28	many	TGTGCCAGCAGGCTGAATAGCAATCAGCCCCAGCATTTT	CASRLNSNQPQHF
TRBJ2-3	NA	TRBV19	many	TGTGCCAGTAGTATTGAGGGAGAGCTCACAGATACGCAGTATTTT	CASSIEGELTDTQYF
TRBJ2-5	NA	TRBV7-8	NA	TGTGCCAGCAGCTTAGAGGTGGTCCAGCGGGAGACCCAGTACTTC	CASSLEVVQRETQYF
TRBJ2-1	TRBD2	TRBV24-1	many	TGTGCCACCAGTGATCCAGAACCGACTAGCGGGATCGATGAGCAGTTCTTC	CATSDPEPTSGIDEQFF
TRBJ2-7	TRBD1	TRBV10-1	many	TGCGCCAGCAGTGAGCGGACAGGGGGCCACGAGCAGTACTTC	CASSERTGGHEQYF
TRBJ2-7	NA	TRBV6-1	medium-sized	TGTGCCGGCGGTCAGTCGAACGAGCAGTACTTC	CAGGQSNEQYF
TRBJ1-5	NA	TRBV20-1	many	TGCAGTGCTAGCACACTTGAGGATCAGCCCCAGCATTTT	CSASTLEDQPQHF
TRBJ2-1	NA	TRBV20-1	NA	TGCAGTGCTAGGTTCGGGAGTGGCCTTCAGAATGAGCAGTTCTTC	CSARFGSGLQNEQFF